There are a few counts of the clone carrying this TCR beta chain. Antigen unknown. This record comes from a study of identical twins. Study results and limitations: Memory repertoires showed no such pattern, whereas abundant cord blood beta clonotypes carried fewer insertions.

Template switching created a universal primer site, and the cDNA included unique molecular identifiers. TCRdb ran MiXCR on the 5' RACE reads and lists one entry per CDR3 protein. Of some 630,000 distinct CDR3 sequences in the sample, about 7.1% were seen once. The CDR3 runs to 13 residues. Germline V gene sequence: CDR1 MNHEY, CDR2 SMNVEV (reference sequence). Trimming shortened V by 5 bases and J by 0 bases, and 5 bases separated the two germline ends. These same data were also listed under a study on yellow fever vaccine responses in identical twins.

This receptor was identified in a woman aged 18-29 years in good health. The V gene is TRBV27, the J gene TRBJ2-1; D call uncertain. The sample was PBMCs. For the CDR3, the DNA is TGTGCCAGCAGTACCCCCTCCTACAATGAGCAGTTCTTC. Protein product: CASSTPSYNEQFF.